A selection of T cell receptor beta chains follows, all from one sample in a study of STAT3 mutations in large granular lymphocyte leukemia. The repertoire was sequenced with immunoSEQ multiplex PCR; TCRdb's copy has only in-frame clones and lacks some. The sample consists of more than 25,000 clones, 60% to 85% of them appearing once. Sequenced input: peripheral blood mononuclear cells. These receptors were obtained from a woman aged 45 to 65 with T-cell large granular lymphocyte leukemia. Some clones in this sample may be carry-over from other donors' samples. Both conserved end residues are part of each CDR3. The D gene is left open where the match is weak. Clone size, where shown, is once, few, many, or a class for clones that have expanded.

clone size: -
D gene: -
J gene: TRBJ2-7
V gene: TRBV6-6
CDR3 DNA: TGTGCCAGCAGTTACTCTACCTACGAGCAGTACTTC
CDR3 protein: CASSYSTYEQYF

clone size: few
D gene: -
J gene: TRBJ2-1
V gene: TRBV12-5
CDR3 DNA: TGTGCTAGTGGCCAGAATGAGCAGTTCTTC
CDR3 protein: CASGQNEQFF

clone size: -
D gene: -
J gene: TRBJ2-2
V gene: TRBV15
CDR3 DNA: TGTGCCACCAGCTTGCGGGGCGGGGGCCCCGGGGAGCTGTTTTTT
CDR3 protein: CATSLRGGGPGELFF

clone size: -
D gene: TRBD2
J gene: TRBJ2-3
V gene: TRBV5-1
CDR3 DNA: TGCGCCAGCAGCTTGGCGGCTAGCGGGAGGGCCGGGACAGATACGCAGTATTTT
CDR3 protein: CASSLAASGRAGTDTQYF

clone size: -
D gene: TRBD1
J gene: TRBJ1-1
V gene: TRBV5-8
CDR3 DNA: TGTGCCAGCAGCAGGGACAGGGGCACTGAAGCTTTCTTT
CDR3 protein: CASSRDRGTEAFF

clone size: -
D gene: -
J gene: TRBJ1-3
V gene: TRBV5-1
CDR3 DNA: TGCGCCAGCAGCTTGGATCATGGAGCATCCTCTGGAAACACCATATATTTT
CDR3 protein: CASSLDHGASSGNTIYF

clone size: few
D gene: TRBD1
J gene: TRBJ2-2
V gene: TRBV2
CDR3 DNA: TGTGCCAGCAGGGTACAGGGGACGGGGGAGCTGTTTTTT
CDR3 protein: CASRVQGTGELFF

clone size: -
D gene: TRBD2
J gene: TRBJ2-3
V gene: TRBV4-3
CDR3 DNA: TGCGCCAGCAGCCAAGTAGCGGGAGGCACAGATACGCAGTATTTT
CDR3 protein: CASSQVAGGTDTQYF

clone size: -
D gene: TRBD1
J gene: TRBJ2-5
V gene: TRBV7-2
CDR3 DNA: TGTGCCAGCAGCTTAAATCGACAGGGAGAGACCCAGTACTTC
CDR3 protein: CASSLNRQGETQYF

clone size: few
D gene: TRBD2
J gene: TRBJ2-7
V gene: TRBV2
CDR3 DNA: TGTGCCAGCAGCCGCCTAGCGGGAGTCTACGAGCAGTACTTC
CDR3 protein: CASSRLAGVYEQYF

clone size: once
D gene: -
J gene: TRBJ2-3
V gene: TRBV5-1
CDR3 DNA: TGCGCCAGCAGCTTGGGTCCGGGAGCCCCCACAGATACGCAGTATTTT
CDR3 protein: CASSLGPGAPTDTQYF

clone size: -
D gene: -
J gene: TRBJ2-2
V gene: TRBV19
CDR3 DNA: TGTGCCAGTAGTATTAAGGTATACACCGGGGAGCTGTTTTTT
CDR3 protein: CASSIKVYTGELFF

clone size: -
D gene: TRBD1
J gene: TRBJ2-7
V gene: TRBV5-1
CDR3 DNA: TGCGCCAGCAGGGTCGCAGGGGACAGCACCTACGAGCAGTACTTC
CDR3 protein: CASRVAGDSTYEQYF

clone size: -
D gene: -
J gene: TRBJ2-7
V gene: TRBV7-9
CDR3 DNA: TGTGCCAGCAGCTTCTCCTACGAGCAGTACTTC
CDR3 protein: CASSFSYEQYF

clone size: -
D gene: -
J gene: TRBJ2-4
V gene: TRBV29-1
CDR3 DNA: TGCAGCGTGGAGAGATTAATGGGGCCTTTAGCCAAAAACATTCAGTACTTC
CDR3 protein: CSVERLMGPLAKNIQYF

clone size: -
D gene: -
J gene: TRBJ1-1
V gene: TRBV20-1
CDR3 DNA: TGCAGTGCGGTTGGCACTGAAGCTTTCTTT
CDR3 protein: CSAVGTEAFF

clone size: -
D gene: -
J gene: TRBJ1-1
V gene: TRBV7-3
CDR3 DNA: TGTGCCAGCAGCTTATTTGAGGGGCTCGAAGCTTTCTTT
CDR3 protein: CASSLFEGLEAFF

clone size: -
D gene: -
J gene: TRBJ1-1
V gene: TRBV9
CDR3 DNA: TGTGCCAGCAGCACCAGGGGTGGGGGCACTGAAGCTTTCTTT
CDR3 protein: CASSTRGGGTEAFF

clone size: -
D gene: TRBD2
J gene: TRBJ2-1
V gene: TRBV18
CDR3 DNA: TGTGCCAGCATGACTACAGGGGGACTAGCGGGAGGTTACAATGAGCAGTTCTTC
CDR3 protein: CASMTTGGLAGGYNEQFF

clone size: -
D gene: -
J gene: TRBJ1-5
V gene: TRBV5-1
CDR3 DNA: TGCGCCAGCAGCTTGGCCCCAGGGAATCAGCCCCAGCATTTT
CDR3 protein: CASSLAPGNQPQHF

clone size: -
D gene: -
J gene: TRBJ2-7
V gene: TRBV4-1
CDR3 DNA: TGCGCCAGCAGCCAAGGAGTAGCGGACTACGAGCAGTACTTC
CDR3 protein: CASSQGVADYEQYF

clone size: -
D gene: TRBD2
J gene: TRBJ2-5
V gene: TRBV28
CDR3 DNA: TGTGCCAGCAGTTCCCAGCGGGAGGGCCTTGAGACCCAGTACTTC
CDR3 protein: CASSSQREGLETQYF

clone size: few
D gene: -
J gene: TRBJ1-2
V gene: TRBV25-1
CDR3 DNA: TGTGCCAGCAGTTCCCCAAGAAACTATGGCTACACCTTC
CDR3 protein: CASSSPRNYGYTF

clone size: -
D gene: -
J gene: TRBJ2-2
V gene: TRBV7-9
CDR3 DNA: TGTGCCAGCAGCCCCCCGGGTAACGCGAACACCGGGGAGCTGTTTTTT
CDR3 protein: CASSPPGNANTGELFF

clone size: -
D gene: TRBD2
J gene: TRBJ2-3
V gene: TRBV29-1
CDR3 DNA: TGCAGCGCTCTGAGCGGGGGTAATCAGTATTTT
CDR3 protein: CSALSGGNQYF

clone size: -
D gene: TRBD1
J gene: TRBJ2-3
V gene: TRBV5-6
CDR3 DNA: TGTGCCAGCAGCGCTAACAGGGGAGATACGCAGTATTTT
CDR3 protein: CASSANRGDTQYF

clone size: -
D gene: TRBD1
J gene: TRBJ1-2
V gene: TRBV4-3
CDR3 DNA: TGCGCCAGCAGCCAAGTGGACAGGGCGAATGGCTACACCTTC
CDR3 protein: CASSQVDRANGYTF

clone size: -
D gene: -
J gene: TRBJ1-2
V gene: TRBV5-4
CDR3 DNA: TGTGCCATCTCGGCCCTTCCTAACTATGGCTACACCTTC
CDR3 protein: CAISALPNYGYTF

clone size: -
D gene: -
J gene: TRBJ1-1
V gene: TRBV18
CDR3 DNA: TGTGCCAGCTCACCTGACAGGTTGGGCAGTGAAGCTTTCTTT
CDR3 protein: CASSPDRLGSEAFF